This T cell receptor (beta chain) was recorded in a study of blood T cell repertoires in COVID-19. Study details: There were acute and convalescent COVID-19 samples, and they came from the United States, Italy and Spain. Nucleic acid was either cDNA or gDNA, and it came from T cells, B-cell-depleted T cells, or PBMCs.

In its sample, this clone was seen once. Authors' analysis steps: Researchers report that nucleated cell counts were estimated from reference gene primer amplification. Method: immunoSEQ multiplex PCR; TCRdb's copy keeps in-frame clones and lacks some. That table is the source of V, J and clone size, and D and trimming were worked out from the DNA. The repertoire holds 80,000 to 95,000 clones, approximately 81% seen once, with about 45% in the top ten. The CDR3 sequence is 14 residues long. V gave up 4 bases and J gave up 2 bases; unmatched junction bases: 5. Germline V gene sequence: CDR1 SGDLS, CDR2 YYNGEE.

The specimen sequenced was peripheral blood. This TCR was sampled from a man aged 80 or over with acute or convalescent COVID-19. The V gene is TRBV9, the J gene TRBJ1-1, with 7 nucleotides matching TRBD1. The CDR3 is CASSPTGVNTEAFF. Written as DNA, the CDR3 is TGTGCCAGCAGCCCCACAGGGGTAAACACTGAAGCTTTCTTT.